The rows below give T cell receptor beta chains drawn from one sample of a study of neurological immune-mediated disorders. TCRdb re-called the 5' RACE reads with MiXCR, one entry per CDR3 protein. The sample shows under 80,000 distinct CDR3 sequences, less than 15% of them seen only once. Sequencing used PBMCs. The receptors shown here come from a woman in her forties or fifties in good health. CDR3s include the opening cysteine and the closing phenylalanine or tryptophan. The D gene is left open where the match is weak. Clone size appears in some rows only: once, few, many, or a class for an expanded clone.

abundance: many
d_gene: TRBD1
v_gene: TRBV5-1
j_gene: TRBJ2-3
CDR3aa: CASSPRDRGTDTQYF
CDR3nt: TGCGCCAGCAGCCCGAGGGACAGGGGCACAGATACGCAGTATTTT

abundance: .
d_gene: .
v_gene: TRBV28
j_gene: TRBJ2-1
CDR3aa: CASSSSGGVEQFF
CDR3nt: TGTGCCAGCAGTTCAAGTGGAGGGGTTGAGCAGTTCTTC

abundance: many
d_gene: .
v_gene: TRBV29-1
j_gene: TRBJ1-1
CDR3aa: CSGTRESRTEAFF
CDR3nt: TGCAGCGGGACACGGGAGAGTAGGACTGAAGCTTTCTTT

abundance: .
d_gene: .
v_gene: TRBV9
j_gene: TRBJ2-5
CDR3aa: CASSYSETQYF
CDR3nt: TGTGCCAGCAGCTACTCCGAGACCCAGTACTTC

abundance: many
d_gene: TRBD2
v_gene: TRBV5-1
j_gene: TRBJ2-7
CDR3aa: CASSSGLAEEQYF
CDR3nt: TGCGCCAGCAGCTCGGGACTAGCGGAGGAGCAGTACTTC

abundance: many
d_gene: TRBD1
v_gene: TRBV12-3/TRBV12-4
j_gene: TRBJ1-2
CDR3aa: CASSTRGGVYGYTF
CDR3nt: TGTGCCAGCAGTACACGAGGGGGCGTCTATGGCTACACCTTC

abundance: .
d_gene: TRBD1
v_gene: TRBV5-1
j_gene: TRBJ2-3
CDR3aa: CASSRRQGAPDTQYF
CDR3nt: TGCGCCAGCAGCAGGAGACAGGGCGCACCCGATACGCAGTATTTT

abundance: many
d_gene: .
v_gene: TRBV7-2
j_gene: TRBJ2-1
CDR3aa: CASSLGTANEQFF
CDR3nt: TGTGCCAGCAGCTTAGGGACAGCTAATGAGCAGTTCTTC

abundance: few
d_gene: .
v_gene: TRBV5-1
j_gene: TRBJ2-5
CDR3aa: CASSLSNQGETQYF
CDR3nt: TGCGCCAGCAGCTTGAGTAACCAAGGGGAGACCCAGTACTTC

abundance: many
d_gene: .
v_gene: TRBV5-6
j_gene: TRBJ2-5
CDR3aa: CASSSGQGPQETQYF
CDR3nt: TGTGCCAGCAGCTCCGGCCAGGGGCCCCAAGAGACCCAGTACTTC

abundance: many
d_gene: .
v_gene: TRBV20-1
j_gene: TRBJ2-5
CDR3aa: CSARFAQETQYF
CDR3nt: TGCAGTGCTAGATTTGCCCAAGAGACCCAGTACTTC

abundance: many
d_gene: TRBD2
v_gene: TRBV7-8
j_gene: TRBJ2-1
CDR3aa: CASSFGGRAGNEQFF
CDR3nt: TGTGCCAGCAGCTTCGGAGGGAGGGCGGGCAATGAGCAGTTCTTC

abundance: many
d_gene: TRBD2
v_gene: TRBV20-1
j_gene: TRBJ2-5
CDR3aa: CSASTGGPSKTQYF
CDR3nt: TGCAGTGCTAGCACGGGAGGGCCCTCGAAGACCCAGTACTTC

abundance: many
d_gene: .
v_gene: TRBV7-2
j_gene: TRBJ2-3
CDR3aa: CASSPLVALAGASDTQYF
CDR3nt: TGTGCCAGCAGCCCGTTAGTGGCCTTGGCGGGGGCGTCGGATACGCAGTATTTT

abundance: many
d_gene: .
v_gene: TRBV14
j_gene: TRBJ1-4
CDR3aa: CASSQGWANGNEKLFF
CDR3nt: TGTGCCAGCAGCCAAGGTTGGGCAAATGGAAATGAAAAACTGTTTTTT